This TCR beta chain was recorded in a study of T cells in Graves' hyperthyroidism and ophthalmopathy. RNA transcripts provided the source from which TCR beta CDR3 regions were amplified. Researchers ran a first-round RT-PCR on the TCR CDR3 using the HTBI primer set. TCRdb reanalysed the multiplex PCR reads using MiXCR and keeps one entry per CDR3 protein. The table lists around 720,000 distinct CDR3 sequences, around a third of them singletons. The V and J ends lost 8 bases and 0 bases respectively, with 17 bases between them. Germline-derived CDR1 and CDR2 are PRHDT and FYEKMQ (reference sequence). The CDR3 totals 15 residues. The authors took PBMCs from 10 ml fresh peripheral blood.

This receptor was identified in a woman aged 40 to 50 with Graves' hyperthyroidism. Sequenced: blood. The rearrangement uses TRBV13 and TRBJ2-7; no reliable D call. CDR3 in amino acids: CASSFTALFSYEQYF. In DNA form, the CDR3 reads TGTGCCAGCTCCTTCACAGCCTTGTTCTCCTACGAGCAGTACTTC.